This T cell receptor (beta chain) was retrieved from a study of neoadjuvant nivolumab and ipilimumab in lung cancer. Profiling relied on immunoSEQ multiplex PCR, and the TCRdb table lists in-frame clones only, not all of them. The data hold more than 40,000 clones, with around 89% observed a single time. Germline loops: CDR1 SGHRS, CDR2 YFSETQ. This CDR3 has 14 amino acids. V gave up 5 bases and J gave up 7 bases; unmatched junction bases: 11. This chain links TRBV5-1 with TRBJ2-7; 8 bases fit TRBD1. This TCR derives from an adult with non-small cell lung cancer. Some clones in this sample may be carry-over from other donors' samples. The sequences come from blood, collected before neoadjuvant nivolumab, alone or with ipilimumab. The CDR3 protein is CASRAQTGAGEQYF. CDR3 sequence (DNA): TGCGCCAGCAGGGCCCAGACAGGGGCGGGGGAGCAGTACTTC.